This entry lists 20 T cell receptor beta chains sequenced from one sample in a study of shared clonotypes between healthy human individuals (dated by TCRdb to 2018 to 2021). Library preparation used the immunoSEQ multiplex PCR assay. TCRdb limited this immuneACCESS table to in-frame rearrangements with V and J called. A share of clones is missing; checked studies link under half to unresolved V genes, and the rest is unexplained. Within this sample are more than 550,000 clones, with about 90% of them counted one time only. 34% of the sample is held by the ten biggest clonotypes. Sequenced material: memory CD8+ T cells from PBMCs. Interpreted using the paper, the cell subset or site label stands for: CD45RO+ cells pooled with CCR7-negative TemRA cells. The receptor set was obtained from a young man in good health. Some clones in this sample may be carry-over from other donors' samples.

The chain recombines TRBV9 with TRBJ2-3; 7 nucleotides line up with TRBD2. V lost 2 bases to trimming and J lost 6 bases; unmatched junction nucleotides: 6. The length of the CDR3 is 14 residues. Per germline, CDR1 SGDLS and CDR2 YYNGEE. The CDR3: CASSVLGRADTQYF. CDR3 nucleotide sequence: TGTGCCAGCAGCGTTTTGGGGAGGGCGGATACGCAGTATTTT.

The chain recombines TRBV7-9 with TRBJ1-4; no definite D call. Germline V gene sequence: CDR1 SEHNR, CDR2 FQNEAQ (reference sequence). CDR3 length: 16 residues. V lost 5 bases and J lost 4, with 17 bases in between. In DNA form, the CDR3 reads TGTGCCAGCAGCCCAATGGTCCGCGATAATAATGAAAAACTGTTTTTT. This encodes CASSPMVRDNNEKLFF.

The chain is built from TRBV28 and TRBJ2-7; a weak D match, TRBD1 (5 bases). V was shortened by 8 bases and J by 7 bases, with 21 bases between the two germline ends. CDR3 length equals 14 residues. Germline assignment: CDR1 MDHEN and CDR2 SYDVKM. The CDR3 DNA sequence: TGTGCCAGCGCCCCTTATAGCAGGGCGAAAGAGCAGTACTTC. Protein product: CASAPYSRAKEQYF.

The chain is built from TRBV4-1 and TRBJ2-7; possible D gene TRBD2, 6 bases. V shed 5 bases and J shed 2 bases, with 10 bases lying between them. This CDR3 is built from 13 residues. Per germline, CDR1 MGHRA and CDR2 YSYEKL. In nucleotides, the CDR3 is TGCGCCAGCAGCGTGCGGGGAGCCTACGAGCAGTACTTC. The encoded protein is CASSVRGAYEQYF.

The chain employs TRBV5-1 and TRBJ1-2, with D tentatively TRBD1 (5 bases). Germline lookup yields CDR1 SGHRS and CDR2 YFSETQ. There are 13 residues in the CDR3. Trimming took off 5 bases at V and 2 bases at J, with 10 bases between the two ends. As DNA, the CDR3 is TGCGCCAGCAGTTTTGGGGCCAACTATGGCTACACCTTC. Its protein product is CASSFGANYGYTF.

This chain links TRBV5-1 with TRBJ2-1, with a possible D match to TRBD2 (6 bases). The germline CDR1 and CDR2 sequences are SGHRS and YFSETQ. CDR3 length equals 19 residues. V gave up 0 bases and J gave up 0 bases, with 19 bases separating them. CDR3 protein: CASSLVGQERASSYNEQFF. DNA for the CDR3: TGCGCCAGCAGCTTGGTGGGCCAAGAGCGGGCAAGCTCCTACAATGAGCAGTTCTTC. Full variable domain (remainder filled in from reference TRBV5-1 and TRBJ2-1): KAGVTQTPRYLIKTRGQQVTLSCSPISGHRSVSWYQQTPGQGLQFLFEYFSETQRNKGNFPGRFSGRQFSNSRSEMNVSTLELGDSALYLCASSLVGQERASSYNEQFFGPGTRLTVL.

The CDR3 DNA reads as TGTGCCAGCCACGGGGACAGGGGGGACTACGAGCAGTACTTC. It specifies CASHGDRGDYEQYF. The chain joins TRBV7-9 to TRBJ2-7; 11 positions agree with TRBD1. After removal of 8 bases from V and 3 bases from J, the junction contained 6 bases not matched to a gene. The CDR3 extends over 14 amino acids. Germline loops: CDR1 SEHNR, CDR2 FQNEAQ (reference sequence).

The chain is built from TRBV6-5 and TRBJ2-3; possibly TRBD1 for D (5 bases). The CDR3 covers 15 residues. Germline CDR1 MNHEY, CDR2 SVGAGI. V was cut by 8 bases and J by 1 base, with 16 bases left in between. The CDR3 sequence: CASGSGARRTDTQYF. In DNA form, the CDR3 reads TGTGCCAGCGGAAGTGGGGCGCGACGCACAGATACGCAGTATTTT.

The CDR3 region is CASSLEQGARTGELFF. The CDR3 DNA reads as TGTGCCAGCAGTTTAGAGCAGGGGGCGCGAACCGGGGAGCTGTTTTTT. V and J are TRBV27 and TRBJ2-2; 8 bases are a match to TRBD1. Trimming removed 2 bases from V and 5 bases from J; junction bases left unmatched: 7. Germline V lookup: CDR1 MNHEY, CDR2 SMNVEV (reference sequence). The CDR3 sequence is 16 residues long.

The CDR3 is CASSTGGSPEAFF. DNA of the CDR3: TGTGCCAGCAGTACAGGGGGTAGTCCTGAAGCTTTCTTT. This sequence joins TRBV27 and TRBJ1-1; 8 nucleotides line up with TRBD1. Looked up from germline, CDR1 is MNHEY and CDR2 is SMNVEV (reference sequence). This CDR3 contains 13 residues. Germline trimming cut 5 bases from V and 6 bases from J; bases unmatched to any gene: 5.

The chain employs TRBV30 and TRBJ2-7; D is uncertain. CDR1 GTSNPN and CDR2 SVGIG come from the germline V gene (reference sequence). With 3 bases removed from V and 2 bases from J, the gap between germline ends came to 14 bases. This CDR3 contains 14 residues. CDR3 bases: TGTGCCTGGAGCAGTCAGACATCTGCCTACGAGCAGTACTTC. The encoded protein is CAWSSQTSAYEQYF.

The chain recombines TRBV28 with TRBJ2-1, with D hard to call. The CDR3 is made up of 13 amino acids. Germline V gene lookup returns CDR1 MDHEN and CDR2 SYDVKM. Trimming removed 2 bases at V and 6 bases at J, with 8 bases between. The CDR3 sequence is CASSLMGPNEQFF. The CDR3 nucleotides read TGTGCCAGCAGTTTAATGGGCCCCAATGAGCAGTTCTTC.

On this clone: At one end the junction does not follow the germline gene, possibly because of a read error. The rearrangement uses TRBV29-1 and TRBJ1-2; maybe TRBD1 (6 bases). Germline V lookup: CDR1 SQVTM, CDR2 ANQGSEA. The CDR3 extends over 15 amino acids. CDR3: CSVEDGTNSYYGYTF. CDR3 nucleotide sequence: TGCAGCGTTGAAGATGGGACAAATAGTTACTACGGCTACACCTTC.

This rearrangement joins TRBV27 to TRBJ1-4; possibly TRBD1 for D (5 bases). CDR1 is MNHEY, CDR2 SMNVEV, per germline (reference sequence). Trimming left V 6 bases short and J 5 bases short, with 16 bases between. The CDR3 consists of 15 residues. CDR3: CASSWTGTENEKLFF. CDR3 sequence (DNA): TGTGCCAGCAGCTGGACCGGGACCGAGAATGAAAAACTGTTTTTT.

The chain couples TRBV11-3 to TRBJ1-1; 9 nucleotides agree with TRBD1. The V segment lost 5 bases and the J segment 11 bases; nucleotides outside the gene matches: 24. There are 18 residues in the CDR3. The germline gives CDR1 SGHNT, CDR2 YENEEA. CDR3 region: CASSQVPGQGNSLGGAFF. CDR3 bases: TGTGCCAGCAGCCAAGTCCCGGGACAGGGTAATTCCCTCGGGGGGGCTTTCTTT.

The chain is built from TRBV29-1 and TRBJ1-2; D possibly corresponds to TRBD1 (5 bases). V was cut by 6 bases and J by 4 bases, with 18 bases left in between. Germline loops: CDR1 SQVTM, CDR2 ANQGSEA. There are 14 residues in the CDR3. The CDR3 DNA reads TGCAGCGTGTCCGGGACCCAGGGCTCCTATGGCTACACCTTC. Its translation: CSVSGTQGSYGYTF.

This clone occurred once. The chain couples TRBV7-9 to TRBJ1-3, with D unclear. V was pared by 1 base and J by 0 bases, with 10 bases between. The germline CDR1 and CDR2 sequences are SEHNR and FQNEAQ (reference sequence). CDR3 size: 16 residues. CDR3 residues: CASSLGGPDSGNTIYF. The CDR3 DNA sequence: TGTGCCAGCAGCTTAGGTGGGCCAGACTCTGGAAACACCATATATTTT.

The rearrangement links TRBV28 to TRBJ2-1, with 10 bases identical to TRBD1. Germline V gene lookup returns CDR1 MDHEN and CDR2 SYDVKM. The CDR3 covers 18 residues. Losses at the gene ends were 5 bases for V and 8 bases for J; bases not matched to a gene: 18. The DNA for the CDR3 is TGTGCCAGCAGTACCCACCTGATCGGGACAGGGGCCGTCTATGAGCAGTTCTTC. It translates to CASSTHLIGTGAVYEQFF.

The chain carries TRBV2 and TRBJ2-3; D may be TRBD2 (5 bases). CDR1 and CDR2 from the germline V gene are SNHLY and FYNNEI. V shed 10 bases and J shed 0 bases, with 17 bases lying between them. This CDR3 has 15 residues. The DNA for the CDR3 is TGTGCCACTCGGACTGGATCCACTAGCACAGATACGCAGTATTTT. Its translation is CATRTGSTSTDTQYF.

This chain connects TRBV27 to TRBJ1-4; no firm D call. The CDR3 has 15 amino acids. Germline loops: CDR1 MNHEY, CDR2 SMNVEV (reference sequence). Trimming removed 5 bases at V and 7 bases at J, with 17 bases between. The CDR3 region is CASSPWPPPPEKLFF. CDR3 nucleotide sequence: TGTGCCAGCAGTCCCTGGCCTCCCCCTCCTGAAAAACTGTTTTTT.